A selection of T cell receptor beta chains follows, all from one sample in a study of T cell responses to AZD1222 COVID-19 vaccine. Repertoires were generated with immunoSEQ multiplex PCR, while TCRdb's copy carries only in-frame clones and drops some. The sample lists about 140,000 clones; 85% to 95% were seen once. Sequences were derived from peripheral blood, sampled 28 days after the second AZD1222 dose. The receptors shown here come from an adult who received the AZD1222 COVID-19 vaccine. CDR3s include the opening cysteine and the closing phenylalanine or tryptophan. The D gene is left open where the match is weak. Clone size is stated in some rows and not others, as once, few, many or a class when expanded.

TRBV2	14	-	-	TRBJ2-2	CASASSPNTGELFF	TGTGCCAGCGCAAGTTCCCCGAACACCGGGGAGCTGTTTTTT
TRBV7-2	14	-	TRBD1	TRBJ2-4	CASSLDRVGNIQYF	TGTGCCAGCAGCTTGGACAGGGTTGGGAACATTCAGTACTTC
TRBV6-2/TRBV6-3	14	-	TRBD2	TRBJ2-3	CASSLAGVVDTQYF	TGTGCCAGCAGTCTAGCGGGAGTTGTAGATACGCAGTATTTT
TRBV10-3	14	once	-	TRBJ1-2	CAISEPNQGSGYTF	TGTGCCATCAGTGAGCCGAACCAGGGGAGTGGCTACACCTTC
TRBV7-8	17	-	TRBD2	TRBJ2-5	CASSSLGLAGLQETQYF	TGTGCCAGCAGCTCTCTGGGACTAGCGGGACTTCAAGAGACCCAGTACTTC
TRBV7-3	16	-	TRBD2	TRBJ2-5	CASSPTSGRGRETQYF	TGTGCCAGCAGCCCGACTAGCGGGAGAGGTAGAGAGACCCAGTACTTC
TRBV2	11	once	-	TRBJ2-3	CASRQGDTQYF	TGTGCCAGCAGGCAGGGGGATACGCAGTATTTT
TRBV9	13	-	-	TRBJ1-5	CASSVAPNQPQHF	TGTGCCAGCAGCGTAGCTCCCAATCAGCCCCAGCATTTT
TRBV27	15	-	-	TRBJ1-1	CASSPSLGTFTEAFF	TGTGCCAGCAGTCCGTCCCTTGGGACCTTCACTGAAGCTTTCTTT
TRBV6-5	15	-	TRBD2	TRBJ2-3	CASSYSPSGRYTQYF	TGTGCCAGCAGTTACTCGCCTAGCGGGAGATATACGCAGTATTTT
TRBV10-3	17	-	TRBD1	TRBJ1-1	CAISPRGQGIGDTEAFF	TGTGCCATCAGCCCCAGGGGACAGGGGATCGGAGACACTGAAGCTTTCTTT
TRBV28	15	once	-	TRBJ1-5	CASSAPGGAHQPQHF	TGTGCCAGCAGTGCCCCCGGGGGGGCCCATCAGCCCCAGCATTTT
TRBV11-2	15	-	-	TRBJ1-5	CASSRSRNSNQPQHF	TGTGCCAGCAGCCGCAGTCGGAATAGCAATCAGCCCCAGCATTTT
TRBV5-6	15	-	-	TRBJ2-3	CASSRPFVPTDTQYF	TGTGCCAGCAGCAGGCCTTTCGTACCCACAGATACGCAGTATTTT
TRBV10-3	13	-	-	TRBJ2-1	CAISEEGVNEQFF	TGTGCCATCAGTGAGGAAGGGGTCAATGAGCAGTTCTTC
TRBV5-5	14	many	-	TRBJ1-1	CASSLVPRRVEAFF	TGTGCCAGCAGCTTGGTCCCTCGCAGGGTGGAAGCTTTCTTT
TRBV9	13	-	TRBD1	TRBJ1-2	CASSRTGNYGYTF	TGTGCCAGCAGTAGGACAGGGAACTATGGCTACACCTTC
TRBV7-2	15	-	-	TRBJ2-1	CASSSVQSSYNEQFF	TGTGCCAGCAGCTCGGTCCAGAGCTCCTACAATGAGCAGTTCTTC
TRBV19	16	-	-	TRBJ2-7	CASSPGQRKGTYEQYF	TGTGCCAGTAGTCCGGGACAAAGGAAAGGAACCTACGAGCAGTACTTC
TRBV7-9	16	-	TRBD1	TRBJ1-3	CASSYIPGQGRNTIYF	TGTGCCAGCAGTTATATTCCGGGACAGGGCCGAAACACCATATATTTT
TRBV30	14	-	-	TRBJ2-2	CAWEKGPNTGELFF	TGTGCCTGGGAAAAAGGTCCGAACACCGGGGAGCTGTTTTTT
TRBV28	14	-	TRBD1	TRBJ1-2	CASSRDRYNYGYTF	TGTGCCAGCAGTCGGGACAGATATAACTATGGCTACACCTTC
TRBV15	15	-	-	TRBJ2-1	CATSRDQGSYNEQFF	TGTGCCACCAGCAGAGATCAGGGCTCCTACAATGAGCAGTTCTTC
TRBV11-2	14	-	TRBD1	TRBJ1-4	CASSPPRTGEKLFF	TGTGCCAGCAGCCCTCCAAGGACAGGAGAAAAACTGTTTTTT
TRBV10-1	17	-	TRBD1	TRBJ1-5	CASKRTGKVDSNQPQHF	TGCGCCAGCAAAAGGACAGGGAAAGTGGATAGCAATCAGCCCCAGCATTTT
TRBV9	12	-	-	TRBJ2-7	CASSSHSGEQYF	TGTGCCAGCAGCTCCCATAGTGGAGAGCAGTACTTC
TRBV23-1	11	-	-	TRBJ2-5	CAGRRLETQYF	TGCGCCGGGAGGCGGTTGGAGACCCAGTACTTC
TRBV28	17	-	TRBD1	TRBJ1-5	CASSPTYATGEGQPQHF	TGTGCCAGCAGTCCCACCTACGCGACAGGGGAAGGTCAGCCCCAGCATTTT
TRBV4-3	15	-	-	TRBJ2-7	CASSQDLSGPYEQYF	TGCGCCAGCAGCCAAGATCTAAGCGGTCCCTACGAGCAGTACTTC
TRBV5-1	14	-	-	TRBJ2-3	CASSLDYSTDTQYF	TGCGCCAGCAGCTTGGACTACTCCACAGATACGCAGTATTTT
TRBV19	17	-	-	TRBJ1-4	CASSFRRRGNANEKLFF	TGTGCCAGTAGCTTCCGGCGACGCGGCAACGCTAATGAAAAACTGTTTTTT
TRBV28	15	once	TRBD1	TRBJ1-1	CASRKRDRRSLDAFF	TGTGCCAGCAGGAAACGGGACAGGAGGAGCCTCGACGCTTTCTTT
TRBV28	16	-	TRBD1	TRBJ1-2	CASRRPGTGGAGGYTF	TGTGCCAGCAGGCGTCCCGGGACAGGGGGCGCGGGTGGCTACACCTTC
TRBV19	15	-	TRBD2	TRBJ2-1	CASSIDVSGRVEQFF	TGTGCCAGTAGTATCGACGTCAGCGGGAGAGTTGAGCAGTTCTTC
TRBV11-3	14	-	-	TRBJ2-2	CASRRMGESGELFF	TGTGCCAGCAGAAGGATGGGCGAGTCCGGGGAGCTGTTTTTT
TRBV6-5	16	once	-	TRBJ1-4	CASSYSSEGSGRKLFF	TGTGCCAGCAGTTACTCTTCTGAGGGGTCGGGGCGGAAACTGTTTTTT
TRBV7-6	16	-	TRBD2	TRBJ2-2	CASSLGLAEYTGELFF	TGTGCCAGCAGCTTAGGTCTAGCGGAGTACACCGGGGAGCTGTTTTTT
TRBV29-1	15	few	-	TRBJ2-6	CSVEEAPAGANVLTF	TGCAGCGTCGAAGAGGCCCCGGCTGGGGCCAACGTCCTGACTTTC
TRBV18	15	-	-	TRBJ1-5	CASSPPPGRNQPQHF	TGTGCCAGCTCACCACCGCCAGGTCGCAATCAGCCCCAGCATTTT
TRBV11-2	15	-	TRBD1	TRBJ2-1	CASSSRDRVLNEQFF	TGTGCCAGCAGCTCCCGGGACAGGGTTTTGAATGAGCAGTTCTTC
TRBV7-2	15	-	-	TRBJ1-2	CASSLDRTNNYGYTF	TGTGCCAGCAGCTTAGACCGGACGAATAACTATGGCTACACCTTC
TRBV7-9	13	few	-	TRBJ1-6	CASRSGDNSPLHF	TGTGCCAGCAGGTCAGGGGATAATTCACCCCTCCACTTT
TRBV7-2	14	-	-	TRBJ1-4	CASSLGGINEKLFF	TGTGCCAGCAGCTTAGGAGGGATAAATGAAAAACTGTTTTTT
TRBV6-2/TRBV6-3	15	-	TRBD1	TRBJ1-6	CASSPRDRANSPLHF	TGTGCCAGCAGCCCGAGGGACAGGGCAAATTCACCCCTCCACTTT
TRBV27	13	-	-	TRBJ2-3	CASSNTRVDTQYF	TGTGCCAGCAGTAATACCCGGGTAGATACGCAGTATTTT